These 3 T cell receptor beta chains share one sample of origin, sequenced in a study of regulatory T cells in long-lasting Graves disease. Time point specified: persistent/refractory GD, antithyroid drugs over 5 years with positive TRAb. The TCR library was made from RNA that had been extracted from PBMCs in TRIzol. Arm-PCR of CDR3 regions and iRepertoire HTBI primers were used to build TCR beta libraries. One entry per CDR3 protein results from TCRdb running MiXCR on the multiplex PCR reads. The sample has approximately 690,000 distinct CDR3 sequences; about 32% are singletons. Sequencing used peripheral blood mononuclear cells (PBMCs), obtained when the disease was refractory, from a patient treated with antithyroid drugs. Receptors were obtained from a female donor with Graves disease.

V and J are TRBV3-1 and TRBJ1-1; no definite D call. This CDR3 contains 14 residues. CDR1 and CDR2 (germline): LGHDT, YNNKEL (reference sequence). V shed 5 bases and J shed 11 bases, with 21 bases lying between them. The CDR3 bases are TGTGCCAGCAGCGAGTCGTCGAGAGGCGTGAACGCTTTCTTT. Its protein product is CASSESSRGVNAFF.

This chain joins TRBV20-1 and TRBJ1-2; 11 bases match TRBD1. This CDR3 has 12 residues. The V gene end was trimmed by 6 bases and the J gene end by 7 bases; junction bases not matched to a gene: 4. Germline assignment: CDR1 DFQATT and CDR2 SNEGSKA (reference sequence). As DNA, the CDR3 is TGCAGTGCCGGACAGGGGGCTAGTGGCTACACCTTC. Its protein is CSAGQGASGYTF.

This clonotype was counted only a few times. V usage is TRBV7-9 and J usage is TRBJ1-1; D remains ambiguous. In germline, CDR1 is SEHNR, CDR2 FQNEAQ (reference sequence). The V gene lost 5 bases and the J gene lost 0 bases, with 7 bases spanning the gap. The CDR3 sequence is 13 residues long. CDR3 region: CASSKELNTEAFF. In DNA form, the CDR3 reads TGTGCCAGCAGCAAAGAATTGAACACTGAAGCTTTCTTT.